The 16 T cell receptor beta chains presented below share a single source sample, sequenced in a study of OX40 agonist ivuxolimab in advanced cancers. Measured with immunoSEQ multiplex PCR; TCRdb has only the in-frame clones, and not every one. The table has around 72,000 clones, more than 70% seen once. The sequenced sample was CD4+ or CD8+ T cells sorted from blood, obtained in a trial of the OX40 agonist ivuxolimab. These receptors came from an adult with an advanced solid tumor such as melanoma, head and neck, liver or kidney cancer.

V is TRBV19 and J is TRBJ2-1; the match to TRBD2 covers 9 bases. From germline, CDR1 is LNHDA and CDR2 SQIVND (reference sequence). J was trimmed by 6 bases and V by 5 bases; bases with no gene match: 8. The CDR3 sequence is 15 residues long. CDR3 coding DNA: TGTGCCAGTAGTCCCCGGACTAGCGTCGTCAATGAGCAGTTCTTC. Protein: CASSPRTSVVNEQFF.

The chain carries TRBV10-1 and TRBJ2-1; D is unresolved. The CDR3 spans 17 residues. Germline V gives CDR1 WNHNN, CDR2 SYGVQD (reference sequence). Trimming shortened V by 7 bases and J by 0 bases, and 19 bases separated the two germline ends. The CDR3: CASKRPLRRSSYNEQFF. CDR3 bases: TGCGCCAGCAAAAGACCCCTAAGAAGGAGCTCCTACAATGAGCAGTTCTTC.

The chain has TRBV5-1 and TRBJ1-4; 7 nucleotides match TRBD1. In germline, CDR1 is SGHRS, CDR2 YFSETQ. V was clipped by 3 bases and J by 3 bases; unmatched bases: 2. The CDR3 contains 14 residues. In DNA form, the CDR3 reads TGCGCCAGCAGCTCCGGGACAGCTAATGAAAAACTGTTTTTT. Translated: CASSSGTANEKLFF.

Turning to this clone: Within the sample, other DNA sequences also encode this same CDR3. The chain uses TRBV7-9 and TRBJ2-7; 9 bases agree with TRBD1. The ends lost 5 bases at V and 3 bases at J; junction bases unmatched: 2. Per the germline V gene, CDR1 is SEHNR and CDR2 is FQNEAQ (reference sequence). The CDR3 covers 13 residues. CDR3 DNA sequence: TGTGCCAGCAGCGGGACAGGGAGCTACGAGCAGTACTTC. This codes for CASSGTGSYEQYF.

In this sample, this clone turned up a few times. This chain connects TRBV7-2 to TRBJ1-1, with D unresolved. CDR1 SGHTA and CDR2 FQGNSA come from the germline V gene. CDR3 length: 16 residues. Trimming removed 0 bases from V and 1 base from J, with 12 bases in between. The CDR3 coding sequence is TGTGCCAGCAGCTTAGCGTCCTCTGCAGGGAACACTGAAGCTTTCTTT. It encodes CASSLASSAGNTEAFF.

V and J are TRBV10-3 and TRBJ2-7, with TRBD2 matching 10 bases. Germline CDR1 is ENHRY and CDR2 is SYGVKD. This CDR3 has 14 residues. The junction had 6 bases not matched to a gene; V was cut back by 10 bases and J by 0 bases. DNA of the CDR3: TGTGCCACCGGCCGACTAGCGGGCTCCTACGAGCAGTACTTC. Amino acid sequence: CATGRLAGSYEQYF.

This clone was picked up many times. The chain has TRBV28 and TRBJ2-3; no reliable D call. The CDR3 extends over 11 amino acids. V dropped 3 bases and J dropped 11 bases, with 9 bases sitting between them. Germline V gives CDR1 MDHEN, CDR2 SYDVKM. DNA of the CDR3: TGTGCCAGCAGTTTTACCAGTGTGCAGTATTTT. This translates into CASSFTSVQYF.

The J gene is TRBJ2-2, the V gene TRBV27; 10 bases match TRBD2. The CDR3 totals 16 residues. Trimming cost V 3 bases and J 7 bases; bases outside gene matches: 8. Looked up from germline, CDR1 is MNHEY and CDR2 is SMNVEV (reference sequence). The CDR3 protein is CASSLPSGGAGGELFF. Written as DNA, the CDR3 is TGTGCCAGCAGTTTGCCGAGCGGGGGGGCCGGCGGGGAGCTGTTTTTT.

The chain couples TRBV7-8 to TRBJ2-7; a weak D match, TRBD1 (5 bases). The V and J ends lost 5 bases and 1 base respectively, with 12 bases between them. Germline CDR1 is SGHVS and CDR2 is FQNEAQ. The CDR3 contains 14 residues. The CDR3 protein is CASSPQGASYEQYV. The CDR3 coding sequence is TGTGCCAGCAGCCCCCAAGGGGCTTCCTACGAGCAGTACGTC.

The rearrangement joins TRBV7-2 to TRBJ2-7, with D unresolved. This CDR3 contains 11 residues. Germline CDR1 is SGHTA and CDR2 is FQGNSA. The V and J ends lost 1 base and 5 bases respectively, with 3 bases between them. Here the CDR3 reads CASSLGDEQYF. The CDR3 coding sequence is TGTGCCAGCAGCTTAGGGGACGAGCAGTACTTC.

The DNA for the CDR3 is TGCGCCAGCAGCCGAGTAGGGAGACAGGGGGCTTTGGGTAATGAAAAACTGTTTTTT. Protein: CASSRVGRQGALGNEKLFF. J is TRBJ1-4 and V is TRBV4-1; 10 bases agree with TRBD1. Unmatched junction bases numbered 15, after V lost 4 bases and J lost 4 bases. The germline CDR1 and CDR2 sequences are MGHRA and YSYEKL. CDR3 length: 19 residues.

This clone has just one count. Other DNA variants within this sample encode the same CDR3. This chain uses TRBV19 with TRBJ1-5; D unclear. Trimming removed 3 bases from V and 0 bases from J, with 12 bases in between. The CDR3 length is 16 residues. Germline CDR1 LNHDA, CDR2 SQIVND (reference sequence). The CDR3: CASSIRSVDSNQPQHF. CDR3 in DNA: TGTGCCAGTAGTATTCGGAGCGTCGATAGCAATCAGCCCCAGCATTTT.

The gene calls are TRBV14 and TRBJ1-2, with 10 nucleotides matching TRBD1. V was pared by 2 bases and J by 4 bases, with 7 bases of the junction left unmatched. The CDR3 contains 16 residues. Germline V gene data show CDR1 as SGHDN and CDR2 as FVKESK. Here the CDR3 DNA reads TGTGCCAGCAGCCAACGTACCGGGACAGGGGTCTATGGCTACACCTTC. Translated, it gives CASSQRTGTGVYGYTF.

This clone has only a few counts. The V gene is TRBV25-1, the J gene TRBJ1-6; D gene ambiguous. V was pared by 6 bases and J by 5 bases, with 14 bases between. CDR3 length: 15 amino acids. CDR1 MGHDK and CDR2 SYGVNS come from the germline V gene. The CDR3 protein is CASSSRRADNSPLHF. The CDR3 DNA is TGTGCCAGCAGCAGTCGAAGGGCCGATAATTCACCCCTCCACTTT.

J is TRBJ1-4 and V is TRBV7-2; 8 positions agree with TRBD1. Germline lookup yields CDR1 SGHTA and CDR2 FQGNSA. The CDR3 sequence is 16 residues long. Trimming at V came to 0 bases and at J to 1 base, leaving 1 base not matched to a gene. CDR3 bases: TGTGCCAGCAGCTTAGCCAGGGGGCTAACTAATGAAAAACTGTTTTTT. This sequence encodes CASSLARGLTNEKLFF.

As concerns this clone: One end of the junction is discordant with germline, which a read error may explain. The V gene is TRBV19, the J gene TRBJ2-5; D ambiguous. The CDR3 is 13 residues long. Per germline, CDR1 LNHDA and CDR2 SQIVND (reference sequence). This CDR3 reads CATSNNRQETQYF. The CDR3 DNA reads TGTGCCACTAGTAACAACCGCCAAGAGACCCAGTACTTC.